This T cell receptor beta chain stems from a study of cytomegalovirus exposure and HLA in healthy donors. Concerning this clone: What it recognizes is unknown.

The germline V gene encodes CDR1 GTSNPN and CDR2 SVGIG (reference sequence). The length of the CDR3 is 15 residues. Trimming took 3 bases from V and 0 from J, leaving 13 bases between them. Data came from immunoSEQ multiplex PCR; TCRdb stores just in-frame clones and leaves some out. The sample holds about 60,000 clones, about 95% seen once. Study conclusions and caveats: Subsequent analysis revealed that first-cohort TCR clusters tended to co-occur in the 100 to 150 validation repertoires. Reported performance of the classifier showed diagnosis of cytomegalovirus status with high specificity and sensitivity. Researchers reported that a few CMV-associated chains were confirmed in vitro as CMV antigen-specific.

The chain couples TRBV30 to TRBJ2-3; tentative D call: TRBD2 (6 bases). The sequenced material came from PBMCs. The TCR originated in a woman younger than 35 in good health and CMV-seronegative. The CDR3 DNA follows: TGTGCCTGGAGCCCCGGGGGATCTAGCACAGATACGCAGTATTTT. This gives the protein CAWSPGGSSTDTQYF.